These T cell receptor beta chains were read from a single sample in a study of shared clonotypes between healthy human individuals. Only in-frame clones appear in the TCRdb table, and some are missing; sequencing was by immunoSEQ multiplex PCR. Here the sample spans 2 million to 2.5 million clones, 85% to 95% being singletons. Sequences were obtained from naive CD4+ T cells sorted from blood. All receptors come from a young man in good health. Each CDR3 is given with its conserved first and last residue. Each record gives: V gene, J gene, D gene, CDR3 protein. D genes are given only for firm matches.

V: TRBV6-1
J: TRBJ2-3
D: NA
CDR3: CASSGQLTSTDTQYF

V: TRBV5-6
J: TRBJ1-1
D: NA
CDR3: CASSFRGAGTEAFF

V: TRBV28
J: TRBJ2-5
D: TRBD1
CDR3: CASSLDTGGVRRETQYF

V: TRBV6-6
J: TRBJ1-5
D: NA
CDR3: CASKVSNQPQHF

V: TRBV27
J: TRBJ1-2
D: NA
CDR3: CASSFRDRPVYGYTF

V: TRBV6-5
J: TRBJ2-3
D: NA
CDR3: CASRRDKGSTDTQYF

V: TRBV9
J: TRBJ2-7
D: NA
CDR3: CASSVGGTPGNYEQYF

V: TRBV10-3
J: TRBJ1-3
D: NA
CDR3: CAIRDTQRNTIYF

V: TRBV6-5
J: TRBJ1-1
D: NA
CDR3: CASSYRQVNPEAFF

V: TRBV25-1
J: TRBJ1-1
D: NA
CDR3: CASSGTGGTEAFF

V: TRBV4-1
J: TRBJ2-3
D: NA
CDR3: CASSFGPFEITDTQYF

V: TRBV2
J: TRBJ1-1
D: NA
CDR3: CASSQVEGTEAFF

V: TRBV7-2
J: TRBJ2-5
D: NA
CDR3: CASSLRSAETQYF

V: TRBV10-3
J: TRBJ2-7
D: NA
CDR3: CAISDLGAEQYF

V: TRBV9
J: TRBJ2-1
D: TRBD2
CDR3: CASSEGINGGSKSYNEQFF

V: TRBV7-3
J: TRBJ2-1
D: NA
CDR3: CASSSLGSSYNEQFF

V: TRBV4-3
J: TRBJ2-1
D: TRBD2
CDR3: CASSQDSSGRFGNEQFF

V: TRBV10-3
J: TRBJ2-1
D: TRBD2
CDR3: CAIGLALGNEQFF

V: TRBV9
J: TRBJ1-4
D: TRBD1
CDR3: CASSADRGGEKLFF

V: TRBV10-3
J: TRBJ2-2
D: NA
CDR3: CAISEEGAGTGELFF

V: TRBV5-4
J: TRBJ1-2
D: TRBD1
CDR3: CASRMSGTAAYGYTF

V: TRBV5-4
J: TRBJ2-7
D: TRBD1
CDR3: CASSWGQGAYEQYF

V: TRBV6-1
J: TRBJ1-1
D: NA
CDR3: CASSRAENTEAFF

V: TRBV6-6
J: TRBJ1-2
D: NA
CDR3: CASSYAGANYGYTF

V: TRBV5-4
J: TRBJ1-1
D: TRBD1
CDR3: CASSRPETGGGNTEAFF

V: TRBV7-9
J: TRBJ1-3
D: NA
CDR3: CASSLSRLSGNTIYF

V: TRBV4-1
J: TRBJ1-2
D: TRBD1
CDR3: CASRPGQGSSNYGYTF

V: TRBV6-6
J: TRBJ2-3
D: NA
CDR3: CASGWGTDTQYF

V: TRBV25-1
J: TRBJ2-2
D: TRBD2
CDR3: CASSELGGSHTGELFF

V: TRBV7-2
J: TRBJ2-4
D: NA
CDR3: CASSFGGSENIQYF

V: TRBV7-2
J: TRBJ2-1
D: NA
CDR3: CASSPTGSMYNEQFF

V: TRBV2
J: TRBJ2-7
D: TRBD2
CDR3: CASRVFGRYEQYF

V: TRBV25-1
J: TRBJ2-7
D: NA
CDR3: CASSEVGYEQYF

V: TRBV29-1
J: TRBJ2-7
D: TRBD2
CDR3: CNLSRRGGWYEQYF

V: TRBV7-2
J: TRBJ1-5
D: TRBD1
CDR3: CASSLDRGGDLGNQPQHF

V: TRBV6-5
J: TRBJ1-5
D: NA
CDR3: CASSYGSGQPQHF

V: TRBV6-7
J: TRBJ1-6
D: NA
CDR3: CASSYSIWTSLGVAPLHF

V: TRBV23-1
J: TRBJ2-7
D: TRBD1
CDR3: CASIRLDRRSYEQYF

V: TRBV6-5
J: TRBJ2-7
D: NA
CDR3: CASRGGWGSYEQYF

V: TRBV9
J: TRBJ2-7
D: TRBD1
CDR3: CASSGTGSPYEQYF

V: TRBV28
J: TRBJ2-7
D: TRBD1
CDR3: CASSNLGQGGSYEQYF

V: TRBV28
J: TRBJ1-3
D: NA
CDR3: CASSPPPGSGNTIYF

V: TRBV30
J: TRBJ1-2
D: NA
CDR3: CAWSVRGGANYGYTF

V: TRBV6-1
J: TRBJ2-1
D: TRBD2
CDR3: CASSVATSGSYNEQFF

V: TRBV19
J: TRBJ2-3
D: NA
CDR3: CASSFTGLATDTQYF

V: TRBV7-2
J: TRBJ2-7
D: TRBD2
CDR3: CASSSQGTSGYEQYF

V: TRBV6-5
J: TRBJ2-1
D: NA
CDR3: CASSYSSSGNEQFF

V: TRBV9
J: TRBJ1-1
D: TRBD1
CDR3: CASSAGQGWTEAFF

V: TRBV6-6
J: TRBJ2-3
D: NA
CDR3: CATVRQESSTDTQYF

V: TRBV27
J: TRBJ2-7
D: NA
CDR3: CASSTQGLGPYEQYF

V: TRBV5-1
J: TRBJ1-1
D: NA
CDR3: CASSFETLGTLNTEAFF

V: TRBV6-6
J: TRBJ2-2
D: NA
CDR3: CASSLEGAFTGELFF